This TCR beta chain was sequenced during a study of CD8 T cells in Susac syndrome. The authors carried out high-throughput sequencing of TCR beta. They applied it to CD8+ and CD4+ T cells obtained from blood. Random hexamers served to reverse transcribe about 0.5 to 1 ug RNA. TCRdb analysed the immunoSEQ multiplex PCR reads with MiXCR anew, one entry per CDR3 protein. The sample has 250,000 to 300,000 distinct CDR3 sequences; 70% to 90% are singletons. V lost 5 bases to trimming and J lost 4 bases, with 17 bases between them. Germline assignment: CDR1 MNHEY and CDR2 SMNVEV (reference sequence). This CDR3 comprises 15 residues.

This TCR was sampled from a human donor with multiple sclerosis. Source material: CD8+ T cells from PBMCs. V is TRBV27 and J is TRBJ1-2; tentatively, D is TRBD1 (5 bases). The CDR3 here is CASSPNPDSFYGYTF. CDR3 nucleotides: TGTGCCAGCAGTCCAAACCCCGACAGTTTCTATGGCTACACCTTC.